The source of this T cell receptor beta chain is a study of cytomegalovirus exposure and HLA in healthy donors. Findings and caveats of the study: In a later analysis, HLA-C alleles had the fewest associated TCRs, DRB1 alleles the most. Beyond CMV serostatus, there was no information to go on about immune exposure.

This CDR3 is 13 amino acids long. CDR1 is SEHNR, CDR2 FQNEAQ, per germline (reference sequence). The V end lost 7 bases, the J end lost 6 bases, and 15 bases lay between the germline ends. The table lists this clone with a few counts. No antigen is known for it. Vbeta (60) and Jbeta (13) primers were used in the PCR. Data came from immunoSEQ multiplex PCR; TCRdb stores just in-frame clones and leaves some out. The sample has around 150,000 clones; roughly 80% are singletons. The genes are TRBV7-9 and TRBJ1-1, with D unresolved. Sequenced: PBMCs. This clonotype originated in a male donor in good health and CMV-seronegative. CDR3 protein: CASTDWSGAEAFF. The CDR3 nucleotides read TGTGCCAGCACCGACTGGAGTGGCGCTGAAGCTTTCTTT.